These T cell receptor beta chains were read from a single sample in a study of cytomegalovirus exposure and HLA in healthy donors. Only in-frame clones appear in the TCRdb table, and some are missing; sequencing was by immunoSEQ multiplex PCR. The sample yields 74,000 or so clones, around three quarters seen once. Specimen: PBMCs. The source of these receptors is a woman aged 35 to 49 in good health and CMV-seronegative. The CDR3 runs from the conserved cysteine through the conserved F or W. A D gene is named only where the DNA matches it firmly. The size field is filled for only some rows; it gives once, few, many or a size class.

j_call | clone_size | d_call | v_call | cdr3_nt | cdr3_aa
TRBJ2-1 | NA | TRBD2 | TRBV18 | TGTGCCAGCTCACCAGGGAGCGGGAGGAGCTCAGGCTACAATGAGCAGTTCTTC | CASSPGSGRSSGYNEQFF
TRBJ1-3 | few | NA | TRBV7-8 | TGTGCCAGCAGCTTAGGGAGGTCGGCGGACACCATATATTTT | CASSLGRSADTIYF
TRBJ1-4 | NA | NA | TRBV10-3 | TGTGCCATCAGTGAAGTACAGGCGGAAAAACTGTTTTTT | CAISEVQAEKLFF
TRBJ2-1 | NA | TRBD2 | TRBV5-1 | TGCGCCAGCAGCACCGGTAGCGGGGGTAGCAATGAGCAGTTCTTC | CASSTGSGGSNEQFF
TRBJ2-5 | NA | NA | TRBV5-5 | TGTGCCAGCAGCCCACAGGGACCCCAAGAGACCCAGTACTTC | CASSPQGPQETQYF
TRBJ1-1 | once | NA | TRBV6-1 | TGTGCCAACTCTTTTATCACAGGGAACACTGAAGCTTTCTTT | CANSFITGNTEAFF
TRBJ2-7 | few | TRBD2 | TRBV5-1 | TGCGCCAGCAGCCTAGGGACTAGCGGGTGGGCCTCCTACGAGCAGTACTTC | CASSLGTSGWASYEQYF
TRBJ1-2 | NA | TRBD1 | TRBV9 | TGTGCCAGCAGAAATACAGGGGACTATGGCTACACCTTC | CASRNTGDYGYTF
TRBJ1-2 | NA | TRBD1 | TRBV7-9 | TGTGCCAGCAGCTTAGCCTACAGGGGTAACTATGGCTACACCTTC | CASSLAYRGNYGYTF
TRBJ2-3 | few | TRBD2 | TRBV30 | TGTGCCTGGAGTGGGGGGAGCGGGAGGAACACAGATACGCAGTATTTT | CAWSGGSGRNTDTQYF
TRBJ1-1 | NA | NA | TRBV6-6 | TGTGCCAGCAGTTACTCGGCGGTCGAAGCTTTCTTT | CASSYSAVEAFF
TRBJ2-7 | NA | NA | TRBV7-2 | TGTGCCAGCAGCTTAGGTAGAGGGCCTCGACGGTCCGAGCAGTACTTC | CASSLGRGPRRSEQYF
TRBJ1-1 | few | TRBD1 | TRBV11-2 | TGTGCCAGCAGCCTCCTGACAGGGACTAACACTGAAGCTTTCTTT | CASSLLTGTNTEAFF
TRBJ1-1 | NA | NA | TRBV7-9 | TGTGCCAGCAGCTTATTCGATGAGGCTTTCTTT | CASSLFDEAFF
TRBJ2-7 | NA | NA | TRBV21-1 | TGTGCCAGCAGCTCGGCGGGGGAAGGGGGGCCCTACGAGCAGTACTTC | CASSSAGEGGPYEQYF
TRBJ1-2 | few | TRBD1 | TRBV6-6 | TGTGCCAGCATTCCCGAGGGGGACAGGTTGGGCTACACCTTC | CASIPEGDRLGYTF
TRBJ2-3 | NA | NA | TRBV6-4 | TGTGCCAGCAGTGTAGAGGGCGGCACAGATACGCAGTATTTT | CASSVEGGTDTQYF
TRBJ2-7 | NA | NA | TRBV18 | TGTGCCAGCTCACCTTCATCCTACGAGCAGTACTTC | CASSPSSYEQYF
TRBJ1-5 | NA | NA | TRBV28 | TGTGCCAGCAGTTTTATTGAGCCCCAGCATTTT | CASSFIEPQHF
TRBJ1-1 | NA | TRBD1 | TRBV6-6 | TGTGCCAGCAGCTTACCGGGACAGAGGTTTTCTTTT | CASSLPGQRFSF
TRBJ2-3 | medium-sized | NA | TRBV29-1 | TGCAGCGTTGGGGGCCTTTCGGATACGCAGTATTTT | CSVGGLSDTQYF
TRBJ1-1 | NA | NA | TRBV10-2 | TGCGCCAGCAGTGACTTGACACCCCCGGAAGCTTTCTTT | CASSDLTPPEAFF
TRBJ2-1 | few | NA | TRBV5-1 | TGCGCCAGCAGCTGGGTACACCTCGGGGATGAGCAGTTCTTC | CASSWVHLGDEQFF
TRBJ2-3 | once | NA | TRBV27 | TGTGCCAGCAGTTTATATGGCGGGATCACAGATACGCAGTATTTT | CASSLYGGITDTQYF
TRBJ1-4 | NA | NA | TRBV30 | TGTGCCTGGAGTGTTCCCCAAGAAAAACTGTTTTTT | CAWSVPQEKLFF
TRBJ1-1 | NA | TRBD1 | TRBV7-9 | TGTGCCAGCAGAAGCCGGGACAGGTACACTGAAGCTTTCTTT | CASRSRDRYTEAFF
TRBJ1-2 | NA | TRBD1 | TRBV29-1 | TGCAGCGTTGAAGGGACAGGGAATTATTATGGCTACACCTTC | CSVEGTGNYYGYTF
TRBJ2-7 | NA | NA | TRBV6-1 | TGTGCCACCCGCCGAGGGAACTACGAGCAGTACTTC | CATRRGNYEQYF
TRBJ2-3 | NA | NA | TRBV5-1 | TGCGCCAGCAGCCGACTCTCAGATACGCGGTATTTT | CASSRLSDTRYF
TRBJ2-7 | once | TRBD1 | TRBV4-1 | TGCGCCAGCAGCCAAGTAACAGGGGGCTCTAAATCCTACGAGCAGTACTTC | CASSQVTGGSKSYEQYF
TRBJ2-7 | NA | NA | TRBV7-3 | TGTGCCAGCAGCCTCCAGGGGACGCGGAGCGAGCAGTACTTC | CASSLQGTRSEQYF
TRBJ1-2 | NA | NA | TRBV9 | TGTGCCAGCAGCGTAGATCAGGGTAACTATGGCTACACCTTC | CASSVDQGNYGYTF
TRBJ1-1 | NA | TRBD1 | TRBV7-9 | TGTGCCAGCAGGTCCGGGACAGCGAACACTGAAGCTTTCTTT | CASRSGTANTEAFF
TRBJ1-1 | NA | NA | TRBV30 | TGTGCCTGGAGTGTAGCAGGGTACACTGAAGCTTTCTTT | CAWSVAGYTEAFF
TRBJ1-4 | NA | TRBD1 | TRBV5-4 | TGTGCCAGCAGCCCCCAGGACAGGGGGAGTGAAAAACTGTTTTTT | CASSPQDRGSEKLFF